The 15 T cell receptor beta chains below all came from one sample that was sequenced in a study of neoadjuvant anti-PD-1 for oral cavity cancer. Sequenced by immunoSEQ multiplex PCR; TCRdb stores in-frame clones only, minus some. Counted here are 20,000 to 25,000 clones, 35% to 55% occurring once; the ten biggest clones make up under 40%. Time point specified: after neoadjuvant nivolumab, at surgical resection. The sequencing here drew on tumor tissue, taken after nivolumab (anti-PD-1) treatment. Source of these receptors: a person between 40 and 80 years old with oral cavity squamous cell carcinoma.

The rearrangement joins TRBV5-6 to TRBJ2-7; D remains ambiguous. The CDR3 covers 14 residues. The V gene lost 4 bases and the J gene lost 0 bases, with 11 bases spanning the gap. CDR1 SGHDT and CDR2 YYEEEE come from the germline V gene. In nucleotides, the CDR3 is TGTGCCAGCAGCCCCATGTATAGCTCCTACGAGCAGTACTTC. Its protein is CASSPMYSSYEQYF. Combining the CDR3 with reference TRBV5-6 and TRBJ2-7 gives the whole variable domain DAGVTQSPTHLIKTRGQQVTLRCSPKSGHDTVSWYQQALGQGPQFIFQYYEEEERQRGNFPDRFSGHQFPNYSSELNVNALLLGDSALYLCASSPMYSSYEQYFGPGTRLTVT.

This chain links TRBV29-1 with TRBJ1-1, with TRBD1 as a possible D gene (5 bases). The CDR3 sequence is 12 residues long. Germline loops: CDR1 SQVTM, CDR2 ANQGSEA. The V end lost 5 bases, the J end lost 1 base, and 8 bases lay between the germline ends. Written as DNA, the CDR3 is TGCAGCGTTCAGGGCTGGAACACTGAAGCTTTCTTT. It encodes CSVQGWNTEAFF.

The gene calls are TRBV30 and TRBJ1-1; TRBD1 might be the D (6 bases). This CDR3 has 14 residues. Germline V CDR1 and CDR2: GTSNPN, SVGIG (reference sequence). Trimming pared 0 bases from V and 2 bases from J, leaving 10 bases between. The DNA of the CDR3 is TGTGCCTGGAGTGTAGGGGGGATCAACACTGAAGCTTTCTTT. Its protein product is CAWSVGGINTEAFF.

J is TRBJ2-7 and V is TRBV6-1; D gene ambiguous. This CDR3 region has 14 residues. Trimming shortened V by 4 bases and J by 5 bases, and 15 bases separated the two germline ends. Looked up from germline, CDR1 is MNHNS and CDR2 is SASEGT. The CDR3 DNA reads as TGTGCCAGCAGTGGGGCCGCGCGGCCTAACGAGCAGTACTTC. It encodes CASSGAARPNEQYF.

This clone was detected only a few times. This chain joins TRBV2 and TRBJ1-1, with D tentatively TRBD1 (6 bases). The CDR3 has 14 amino acids. V dropped 2 bases and J dropped 1 base, with 8 bases sitting between them. Germline assignment: CDR1 SNHLY and CDR2 FYNNEI. As DNA, the CDR3 is TGTGCCAGCAGTGAATACAGGGCGAACACTGAAGCTTTCTTT. Translated, it gives CASSEYRANTEAFF.

The chain joins TRBV28 to TRBJ1-5; D call uncertain. V shed 2 bases and J shed 0 bases, with 8 bases lying between them. Per germline, CDR1 MDHEN and CDR2 SYDVKM. The length of the CDR3 is 15 residues. The CDR3: CASSLTQGSNQPQHF. CDR3 bases: TGTGCCAGCAGTTTAACACAAGGTAGCAATCAGCCCCAGCATTTT.

The chain recombines TRBV7-9 with TRBJ2-3; TRBD1 matches 8 bases. J was trimmed by 5 bases and V by 5 bases; bases with no gene match: 12. The CDR3 sequence is 16 residues long. The V gene's germline CDR1 is SEHNR and CDR2 FQNEAQ (reference sequence). CDR3 sequence (DNA): TGTGCCAGCAGCCGAAGACAGGGGCCCCGAGAAGATACGCAGTATTTT. This gives the protein CASSRRQGPREDTQYF.

This clone occurred a few times. The chain links TRBV7-9 to TRBJ1-2; no definite D call. Trimming removed 7 bases at V and 4 bases at J, with 13 bases between. This CDR3 spans 13 amino acids. From germline, CDR1 is SEHNR and CDR2 FQNEAQ (reference sequence). CDR3 DNA: TGTGCCAGCACCCCCTATGACTCCTATGGCTACACCTTC. Encoded protein: CASTPYDSYGYTF. Looking up the rest from reference TRBV7-9 and TRBJ1-2 gives the full variable domain: DTGVSQNPRHKITKRGQNVTFRCDPISEHNRLYWYRQTLGQGPEFLTYFQNEAQLEKSRLLSDRFSAERPKGSFSTLEIQRTEQGDSAMYLCASTPYDSYGYTFGSGTRLTVV.

This chain joins TRBV27 and TRBJ1-1, with 7 bases matching TRBD1. This CDR3 comprises 16 residues. V shed 5 bases and J 2 bases; nucleotides not matched to a gene: 11. Germline-derived CDR1 and CDR2 are MNHEY and SMNVEV (reference sequence). The CDR3 DNA sequence: TGTGCCAGCAGTCTGTCCAACAGGGGAGGAAACACTGAAGCTTTCTTT. Its protein product is CASSLSNRGGNTEAFF.

CDR3 region: CASSQPVQGAFF. The CDR3 region has the DNA TGTGCCAGCAGTCAGCCCGTACAGGGAGCTTTCTTT. The chain uses TRBV28 and TRBJ1-1, with TRBD1 as a possible D gene (6 bases). V was cut by 5 bases and J by 10 bases, with 14 bases left in between. This CDR3 has 12 amino acids. Germline CDR1 reads MDHEN; CDR2 reads SYDVKM.

This rearrangement joins TRBV7-8 to TRBJ2-5; TRBD2 is a possible D gene (5 bases). The tail of the sequence fits TRBJ2-7 better, so the J call may be wrong. CDR1 SGHVS and CDR2 FQNEAQ come from the germline V gene. This CDR3 is 14 amino acids long. For the CDR3, the DNA is TGTGCCAGCAGTTTGGGGAGACTGACCTACGAGCAGTACTTC. This codes for CASSLGRLTYEQYF.

The chain is built from TRBV9 and TRBJ2-5; D remains ambiguous. Germline V gene lookup returns CDR1 SGDLS and CDR2 YYNGEE. Deletions cut 0 bases from V and 1 base from J, with 19 bases between. The CDR3 is 18 amino acids. The CDR3: CASSVAQGQRGFQETQYF. CDR3 nucleotide sequence: TGTGCCAGCAGCGTAGCTCAAGGTCAACGTGGTTTCCAAGAGACCCAGTACTTC.

This sequence joins TRBV2 and TRBJ1-5; tentatively, D is TRBD1 (6 bases). The CDR3 consists of 14 residues. V was trimmed by 7 bases and J by 5 bases, leaving 15 bases between them. Germline V gives CDR1 SNHLY, CDR2 FYNNEI. The CDR3 DNA follows: TGTGCCAGCACCCCCACTAACAGGGATCAGCCCCAGCATTTT. It encodes CASTPTNRDQPQHF.

The chain links TRBV30 to TRBJ1-2; D gene uncertain. Germline-derived CDR1 and CDR2 are GTSNPN and SVGIG (reference sequence). Between the trimmed V and J ends, which lost 3 bases and 8 bases, there was a span of 16 bases. The CDR3 totals 13 residues. The CDR3 coding sequence is TGTGCCTGGAGAAGGGAAGCGGTGGCCGGCTACACCTTC. Its protein is CAWRREAVAGYTF.

The chain joins TRBV5-1 to TRBJ2-7; TRBD1 agrees at 8 bases. Trimming at V came to 3 bases and at J to 6 bases, leaving 8 bases not matched to a gene. The V gene's germline CDR1 is SGHRS and CDR2 YFSETQ. This CDR3 comprises 14 residues. The DNA of the CDR3 is TGCGCCAGCAGCTCGACAGGGGAATGGTTCGAGCAGTACTTC. Encoded protein: CASSSTGEWFEQYF.